These T cell receptor beta chains were read from a single sample in a study of neurological immune-mediated disorders. MiXCR, run by TCRdb on the 5' RACE reads, gives a single entry per CDR3 protein. Altogether tens of thousands of distinct CDR3 sequences are present, roughly 15% being singletons, with the ten largest covering 15%. Material: PBMCs. The receptors come from a female donor with HTLV-1-associated myelopathy (HAM/TSP). The CDR3 runs from the conserved cysteine through the conserved F or W. A D gene is named only where the DNA matches it firmly. Clone size appears in some rows only: once, few, many, or a class for an expanded clone.

V gene,clone size,D gene,J gene,CDR3 protein,CDR3 DNA
TRBV29-1,medium-sized,NA,TRBJ1-5,CSVEERYGPQHF,TGCAGCGTTGAAGAAAGGTACGGGCCCCAGCATTTT
TRBV20-1,many,NA,TRBJ2-7,CSATRAPEAYEQYF,TGCAGTGCGACGCGCGCCCCCGAGGCCTACGAGCAGTACTTC
TRBV5-1,many,NA,TRBJ2-7,CASSLGTRDYEQYF,TGCGCCAGCAGCCTGGGGACAAGGGACTACGAGCAGTACTTC
TRBV5-1,many,TRBD1,TRBJ2-1,CASSLGQGNNEQFF,TGCGCCAGCAGCTTGGGACAGGGGAACAATGAGCAGTTCTTC
TRBV7-6,NA,NA,TRBJ2-1,CASSLDTQWGAYNEQFF,TGTGCCAGCAGCTTAGACACCCAGTGGGGAGCCTACAATGAGCAGTTCTTC
TRBV20-1,many,NA,TRBJ2-7,CSASSSYEQYF,TGCAGTGCTAGTTCTAGTTACGAGCAGTACTTC
TRBV20-1,few,NA,TRBJ2-5,CSATPGTVQETQYF,TGCAGTGCTACGCCGGGGACGGTTCAAGAGACCCAGTACTTC
TRBV24-1,many,NA,TRBJ2-3,CATSDTGSTDTQYF,TGTGCCACCAGTGATACAGGTAGCACAGATACGCAGTATTTT
TRBV20-1,many,TRBD1,TRBJ1-4,CSARDGQDIANEKLFF,TGCAGTGCTAGGGACGGACAGGACATAGCGAATGAAAAACTGTTTTTT
TRBV20-1,NA,TRBD2,TRBJ2-5,CSAGGTSGRQETQYF,TGCAGTGCTGGCGGGACTAGCGGACGTCAAGAGACCCAGTACTTC
TRBV5-1,many,TRBD1,TRBJ2-7,CASSRDRVSYEQYF,TGCGCCAGCAGCCGGGACAGGGTCTCCTACGAGCAGTACTTC
TRBV19,many,NA,TRBJ1-5,CASRGYGYQPQHF,TGTGCCAGTAGGGGTTACGGATATCAGCCCCAGCATTTT
TRBV19,NA,TRBD2,TRBJ2-5,CASRHSGILETQYF,TGTGCCAGTAGACATAGCGGGATCCTAGAGACCCAGTACTTC
TRBV10-3,many,TRBD2,TRBJ2-1,CAISSTSGESYNEQFF,TGTGCCATCAGTTCGACTAGCGGGGAGTCCTACAATGAGCAGTTCTTC
TRBV20-1,medium-sized,NA,TRBJ2-1,CSARDLAALEFF,TGCAGTGCTAGAGATTTGGCGGCGTTGGAGTTCTTC
TRBV7-9,many,TRBD1,TRBJ2-7,CASSVGDRVHEQYF,TGTGCCAGCAGCGTTGGCGACAGGGTCCACGAGCAGTACTTC
TRBV6-5,many,TRBD1,TRBJ1-2,CASSPDREGSYTF,TGTGCCAGCAGCCCAGACAGGGAAGGGAGCTACACCTTC
TRBV20-1,many,TRBD2,TRBJ2-1,CSARELLAGAYNEQFF,TGCAGTGCTAGAGAGTTACTAGCGGGAGCTTACAATGAGCAGTTCTTC
TRBV4-1,medium-sized,NA,TRBJ1-6,CASSQDPINSPLHF,TGCGCCAGCAGCCAAGATCCAATTAATTCACCCCTCCACTTT
TRBV20-1,many,NA,TRBJ2-7,CSARASRAAGPLHF,TGCAGTGCTAGAGCCTCTAGGGCCGCGGGACCCTTGCACTTC
TRBV29-1,medium-sized,NA,TRBJ2-1,CSVEGAGADNEQFF,TGCAGCGTTGAAGGGGCCGGGGCTGACAATGAGCAGTTCTTC
TRBV29-1,medium-sized,TRBD1,TRBJ2-7,CSVGTGTGSSEQYF,TGCAGCGTTGGCACCGGGACAGGGTCGTCTGAGCAGTACTTC
TRBV12-3/TRBV12-4,many,NA,TRBJ2-1,CASSLWTSEEQFF,TGTGCCAGCAGCTTATGGACTTCTGAGGAGCAGTTCTTC
TRBV11-1,many,TRBD1,TRBJ2-5,CASSRPRQGLKETQYF,TGTGCCAGCAGCCGCCCCCGACAGGGGTTGAAGGAGACCCAGTACTTC
TRBV20-1,many,TRBD2,TRBJ2-4,CSARLGGFDIQYF,TGCAGTGCTAGACTCGGGGGGTTTGACATTCAGTACTTC
TRBV20-1,many,NA,TRBJ2-6,CSAAAVGGSGANVLTF,TGCAGTGCTGCAGCAGTTGGGGGCTCTGGGGCCAACGTCCTGACTTTC
TRBV20-1,many,NA,TRBJ1-4,CSARENSATNEKLFF,TGCAGTGCTAGAGAAAACAGTGCAACTAATGAAAAACTGTTTTTT
TRBV24-1,many,TRBD2,TRBJ2-3,CATAGTSGGASDTQYF,TGTGCCACAGCCGGGACTAGCGGGGGGGCCTCAGATACGCAGTATTTT
TRBV5-1,many,TRBD1,TRBJ1-1,CASSLAGQGASNTEAFF,TGCGCCAGCAGCTTGGCCGGACAGGGGGCTTCGAACACTGAAGCTTTCTTT
TRBV7-9,many,NA,TRBJ2-6,CASSFRTDSGANVLTF,TGTGCCAGCAGCTTCAGGACAGACTCTGGGGCCAACGTCCTGACTTTC
TRBV20-1,few,NA,TRBJ2-7,CSASRGAEQYF,TGCAGTGCTAGTCGAGGGGCCGAGCAGTACTTC
TRBV7-8,many,NA,TRBJ2-5,CASSLGSQGGETQYF,TGTGCCAGCAGCTTAGGGTCCCAGGGGGGAGAGACCCAGTACTTC
TRBV20-1,few,TRBD1,TRBJ1-1,CSAVRTGGATEAFF,TGCAGTGCCGTGCGGACAGGGGGCGCGACTGAAGCTTTCTTT
TRBV20-1,many,TRBD1,TRBJ2-3,CSPGQSTDTQYF,TGCAGTCCGGGACAGTCCACAGATACGCAGTATTTT
TRBV20-1,many,TRBD1,TRBJ2-7,CSATDRPSYEQYF,TGCAGTGCTACGGACAGGCCCTCTTACGAGCAGTACTTC
TRBV20-1,many,NA,TRBJ2-3,CSALGIAASTDTQYF,TGCAGTGCTCTAGGGATAGCGGCTAGCACAGATACGCAGTATTTT
TRBV18,NA,NA,TRBJ2-5,CASSLDPGETQYF,TGTGCCAGCTCACTCGACCCGGGGGAAACCCAGTACTTC
TRBV5-1,medium-sized,TRBD1,TRBJ2-6,CASSLEGGVTGANVLTF,TGCGCCAGCAGCTTGGAAGGGGGCGTTACTGGGGCCAACGTCCTGACTTTC
TRBV5-1,many,TRBD2,TRBJ2-5,CASSLSLAGDTETQYF,TGCGCCAGCAGCTTGAGCCTAGCGGGAGATACCGAGACCCAGTACTTC
TRBV2,medium-sized,NA,TRBJ2-1,CASTRARGDEQFF,TGTGCCAGCACCCGGGCCCGCGGCGATGAGCAGTTCTTC
TRBV6-2/TRBV6-3,many,TRBD2,TRBJ2-7,CASSYSTLAGKPYEQYF,TGTGCCAGCAGTTACTCGACCCTAGCGGGGAAACCCTACGAGCAGTACTTC
TRBV9,medium-sized,NA,TRBJ2-1,CASSPGLSSYNEQFF,TGTGCCAGCAGCCCTGGACTGAGCTCCTACAATGAGCAGTTCTTC
TRBV28,many,NA,TRBJ2-7,CASIQIGGGSYEQYF,TGTGCCAGCATTCAAATAGGGGGCGGGAGTTACGAGCAGTACTTC
TRBV5-1,medium-sized,NA,TRBJ2-5,CASSPQRRETQYF,TGCGCCAGCAGTCCACAGAGAAGGGAGACCCAGTACTTC
TRBV6-2/TRBV6-3,many,NA,TRBJ1-6,CASTEPTPSSYNSPLHF,TGTGCCAGCACCGAACCGACACCGAGCTCCTATAATTCACCCCTCCACTTT
TRBV19,many,TRBD1,TRBJ2-3,CASSPTGAPTGTQYF,TGTGCCAGTAGCCCGACAGGGGCCCCGACAGGTACGCAGTATTTT
TRBV6-6,many,TRBD1,TRBJ1-4,CASSPGQEKLFF,TGTGCCAGCAGTCCGGGACAGGAAAAACTGTTTTTT
TRBV4-2,NA,NA,TRBJ2-1,CASSQEGHRIYSEQFF,TGTGCCAGCAGCCAGGAAGGACACCGGATCTACAGTGAGCAGTTCTTC
TRBV20-1,NA,TRBD1,TRBJ1-4,CSAPRAYGTGNEKLFF,TGCAGTGCTCCTAGAGCGTATGGGACAGGAAATGAAAAACTGTTTTTT
TRBV7-2,many,NA,TRBJ1-1,CASSFKGQDTEAFF,TGTGCCAGCAGCTTCAAGGGGCAGGACACTGAAGCTTTCTTT